The source of this TCR beta chain is a study of cytomegalovirus exposure and HLA in healthy donors. Vbeta (60) and Jbeta (13) primers were used in the PCR. Here immunoSEQ multiplex PCR was the method, and the copy in TCRdb shows in-frame clones only, minus some. Of some 170,000 clones listed, more than 75% are singletons. The germline V gene encodes CDR1 LNHNV and CDR2 YYDKDF (reference sequence). This CDR3 region has 15 residues. Trimming at V came to 0 bases and at J to 5 bases, leaving 6 bases not matched to a gene. This sequence originates from a girl aged 2-9 years in good health and CMV-seropositive. V gene TRBV15 combines with J gene TRBJ2-5; 7 bases map to TRBD2. The sequenced sample consisted of PBMCs. The CDR3 loop reads CATSRDWAGVETQYF. CDR3 coding DNA: TGTGCCACCAGCAGAGATTGGGCGGGAGTGGAGACCCAGTACTTC.